Listed here are 7 T cell receptor beta chains from one sample, sequenced in a study of T-cell memory formation after mild COVID-19. Each CDR3 protein is one row after TCRdb ran MiXCR on the 5' RACE reads. The table lists more than 150,000 distinct CDR3 sequences, roughly 20% of them singletons. The sequenced sample consisted of PBMCs or a T cell subset sorted from them (not recorded which). These receptors all come from a young man who had mild COVID-19 (a few samples of this study predate the infection). Cell type and time point are not known.

This chain joins TRBV18 and TRBJ2-5, with D possibly matching TRBD2 (6 bases). The V end lost 3 bases, the J end lost 5 bases, and 13 bases lay between the germline ends. Looked up from germline, CDR1 is KGHSH and CDR2 is LQKENI. This CDR3 contains 14 residues. The chain's CDR3 is CASSPPGSGETQYF. In DNA, the CDR3 is TGTGCCAGCTCACCCCCGGGAAGCGGGGAGACCCAGTACTTC.

This clonotype has ten or more counts. V usage is TRBV3-1 and J usage is TRBJ1-6, with D possibly matching TRBD1 (5 bases). CDR1 and CDR2 from the germline V gene are LGHDT and YNNKEL (reference sequence). The CDR3 has 16 residues. V lost 0 bases and J lost 6, with 12 bases in between. The CDR3 spells CASSQDRAFRNSPLHF. CDR3 nucleotide sequence: TGTGCCAGCAGCCAAGACAGGGCTTTCCGTAATTCACCCCTCCACTTT.

Only a few counts were recorded for this clonotype. The rearrangement uses TRBV11-3 and TRBJ1-2, with D possibly matching TRBD1 (6 bases). CDR3 size: 15 residues. The V gene's germline CDR1 is SGHNT and CDR2 YENEEA. The V gene lost 5 bases and the J gene lost 8 bases, with 21 bases spanning the gap. DNA for the CDR3: TGTGCCAGCAGCCCGAATACAGGGAGCGTCCGCGGCTACACCTTC. Protein sequence: CASSPNTGSVRGYTF.

V gene TRBV7-2 combines with J gene TRBJ2-6, with a possible D match to TRBD2 (6 bases). Germline V gives CDR1 SGHTA, CDR2 FQGNSA. The length of the CDR3 is 15 residues. Trimming shortened V by 0 bases and J by 4 bases, and 7 bases separated the two germline ends. The CDR3: CASSLAGSGANVLTF. In nucleotides, the CDR3 is TGTGCCAGCAGCTTAGCCGGGAGCGGGGCCAACGTCCTGACTTTC.

The chain couples TRBV5-1 to TRBJ1-5; possibly TRBD1 for D (5 bases). The V and J ends lost 4 bases and 3 bases respectively, with 14 bases between them. Germline values: CDR1 SGHRS, CDR2 YFSETQ. CDR3 length: 15 amino acids. The CDR3 coding sequence is TGCGCCAGCAGCCGGGACGGGGGAACCAATCAGCCCCAGCATTTT. As protein: CASSRDGGTNQPQHF.

This clonotype was detected only a few times. V is TRBV12-3 or TRBV12-4 and J is TRBJ1-2, with TRBD1 matching 9 bases. The V gene end was trimmed by 6 bases and the J gene end by 8 bases; junction bases not matched to a gene: 4. The CDR3 contains 12 residues. In DNA, the CDR3 is TGTGCCAGCAGCCACGGGACAGGGGGCTACACCTTC. Protein sequence: CASSHGTGGYTF.

This clonotype was picked up a small number of times. The chain employs TRBV30 and TRBJ2-1, with unresolved D. This CDR3 spans 11 amino acids. Germline values: CDR1 GTSNPN, CDR2 SVGIG (reference sequence). V lost 8 bases to trimming and J lost 4 bases, with 9 bases between them. CDR3 bases: TGTGCCGGTAGTCTTTACAATGAGCAGTTCTTC. This encodes CAGSLYNEQFF.